This T cell receptor beta chain came from a study of T cell responses to AZD1222 COVID-19 vaccine. General study findings and limits: Rises in breadth and depth of Spike-specific TCRs came after two AZD1222 doses. The donor group comprised mostly white British people and more females; the analysis possibly underestimated clonal diversity. Targets within unmutated variant regions were reportedly found for nearly half of spike-specific TCRs.

The sample holds a few counts of this clone. Its antigen is unknown. Second-dose intervals of approximately 4 or approximately 12 weeks were pooled. This CDR3 is built from 14 residues. In germline, CDR1 is KGHDR, CDR2 SFDVKD. Between the trimmed V and J ends, which lost 6 bases and 5 bases, there was a span of 13 bases. Clones were read by immunoSEQ multiplex PCR, and TCRdb kept only the in-frame ones, dropping some. The data contain around 80,000 clones, 83% of them singletons. Sequenced here: peripheral blood, sampled 28 days after the second AZD1222 dose. This chain links TRBV24-1 with TRBJ1-5, with D perhaps TRBD1 (6 bases). The TCR sequence derives from an adult who received the AZD1222 COVID-19 vaccine. In DNA form, the CDR3 reads TGTGCCACCAGTCAATGGACAGAAGATCAGCCCCAGCATTTT. This encodes CATSQWTEDQPQHF.